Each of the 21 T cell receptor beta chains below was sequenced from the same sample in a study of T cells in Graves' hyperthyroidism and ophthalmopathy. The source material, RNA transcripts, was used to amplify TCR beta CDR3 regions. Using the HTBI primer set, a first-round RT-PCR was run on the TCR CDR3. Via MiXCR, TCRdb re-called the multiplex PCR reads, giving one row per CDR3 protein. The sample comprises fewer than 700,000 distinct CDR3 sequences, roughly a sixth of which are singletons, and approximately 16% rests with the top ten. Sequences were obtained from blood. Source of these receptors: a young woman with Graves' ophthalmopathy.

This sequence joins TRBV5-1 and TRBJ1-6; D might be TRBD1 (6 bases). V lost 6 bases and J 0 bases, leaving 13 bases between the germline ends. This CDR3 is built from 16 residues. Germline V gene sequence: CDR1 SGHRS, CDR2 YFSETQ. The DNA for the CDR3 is TGCGCCAGCAAACCTAGGGGGGACTCCTATAATTCACCCCTCCACTTT. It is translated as CASKPRGDSYNSPLHF.

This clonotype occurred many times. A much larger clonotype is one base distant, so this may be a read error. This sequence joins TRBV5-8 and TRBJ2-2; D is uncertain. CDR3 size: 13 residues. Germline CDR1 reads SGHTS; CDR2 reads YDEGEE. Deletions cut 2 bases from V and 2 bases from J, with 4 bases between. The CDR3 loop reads CASSFANTGELFF. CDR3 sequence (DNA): TGTGCCAGCAGCTTCGCTAACACCGGGGAGCTGTTTTTT. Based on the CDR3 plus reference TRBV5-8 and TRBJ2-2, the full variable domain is EAGVTQSPTHLIKTRGQQATLRCSPISGHTSVYWYQQALGLGLQFLLWYDEGEERNRGNFPPRFSGRQFPNYSSELNVNALELEDSALYLCASSFANTGELFFGEGSRLTVL.

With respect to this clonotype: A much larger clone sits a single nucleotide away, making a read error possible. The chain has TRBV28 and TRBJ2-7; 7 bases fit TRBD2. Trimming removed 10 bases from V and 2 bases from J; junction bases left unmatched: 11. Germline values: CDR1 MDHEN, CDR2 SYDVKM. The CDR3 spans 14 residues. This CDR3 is CANTEGTTPYEQYF. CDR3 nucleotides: TGTGCCAACACTGAGGGGACTACCCCCTACGAGCAGTACTTC. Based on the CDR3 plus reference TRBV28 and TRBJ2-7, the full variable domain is DVKVTQSSRYLVKRTGEKVFLECVQDMDHENMFWYRQDPGLGLRLIYFSYDVKMKEKGDIPEGYSVSREKKERFSLILESASTNQTSMYLCANTEGTTPYEQYFGPGTRLTVT.

The CDR3 DNA follows: TGTGCCAGCAGCTTGCGGGGGGCCCCCTACAATGAGCAGTTCTTC. It translates to CASSLRGAPYNEQFF. This rearrangement joins TRBV7-3 to TRBJ2-1; TRBD2 agrees at 8 bases. Germline V gene lookup returns CDR1 SGHTA and CDR2 FQGTGA. V lost 3 bases, J lost 2 bases, and 3 bases stayed unmatched. This CDR3 spans 15 amino acids.

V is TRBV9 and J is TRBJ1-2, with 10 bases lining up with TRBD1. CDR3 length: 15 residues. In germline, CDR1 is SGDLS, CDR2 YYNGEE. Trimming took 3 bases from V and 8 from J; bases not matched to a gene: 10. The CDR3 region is CASSGPGTGAGGYTF. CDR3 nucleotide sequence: TGTGCCAGCAGCGGACCCGGGACAGGGGCCGGAGGCTACACCTTC.

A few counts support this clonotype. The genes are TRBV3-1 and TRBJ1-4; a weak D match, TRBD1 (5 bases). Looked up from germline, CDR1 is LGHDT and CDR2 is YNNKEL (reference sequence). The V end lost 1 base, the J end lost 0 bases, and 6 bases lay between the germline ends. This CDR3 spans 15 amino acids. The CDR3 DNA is TGTGCCAGCAGCCAAGGGGGGGCAACTAATGAAAAACTGTTTTTT. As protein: CASSQGGATNEKLFF.

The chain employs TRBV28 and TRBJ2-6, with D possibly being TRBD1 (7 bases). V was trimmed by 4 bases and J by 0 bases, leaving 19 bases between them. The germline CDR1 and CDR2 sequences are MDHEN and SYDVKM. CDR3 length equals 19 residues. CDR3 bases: TGTGCCAGCAGTTCGTGGGGGGCACAGGGGAGCTCTGGGGCCAACGTCCTGACTTTC. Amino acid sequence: CASSSWGAQGSSGANVLTF.

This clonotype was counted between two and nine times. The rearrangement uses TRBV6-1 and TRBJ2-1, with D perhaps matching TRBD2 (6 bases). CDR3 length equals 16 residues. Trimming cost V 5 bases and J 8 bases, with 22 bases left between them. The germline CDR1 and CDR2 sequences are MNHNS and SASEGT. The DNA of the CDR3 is TGTGCCAGCAGTCCCACGGGGGACTTGAAGAAATATGAGCAGTTCTTC. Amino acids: CASSPTGDLKKYEQFF.

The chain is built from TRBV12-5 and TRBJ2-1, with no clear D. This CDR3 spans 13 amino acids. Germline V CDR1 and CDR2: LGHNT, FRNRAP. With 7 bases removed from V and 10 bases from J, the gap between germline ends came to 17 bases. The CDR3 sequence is CASAPPQSPEQFF. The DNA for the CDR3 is TGTGCTAGTGCCCCCCCTCAATCGCCCGAGCAGTTCTTC.

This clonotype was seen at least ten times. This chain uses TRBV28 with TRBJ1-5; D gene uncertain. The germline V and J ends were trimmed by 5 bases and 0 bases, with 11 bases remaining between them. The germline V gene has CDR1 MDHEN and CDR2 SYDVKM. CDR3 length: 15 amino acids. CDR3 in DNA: TGTGCCAGCAGTCCAATACTGATTAGCAATCAGCCCCAGCATTTT. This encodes CASSPILISNQPQHF. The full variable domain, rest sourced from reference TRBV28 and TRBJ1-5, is DVKVTQSSRYLVKRTGEKVFLECVQDMDHENMFWYRQDPGLGLRLIYFSYDVKMKEKGDIPEGYSVSREKKERFSLILESASTNQTSMYLCASSPILISNQPQHFGDGTRLSIL.

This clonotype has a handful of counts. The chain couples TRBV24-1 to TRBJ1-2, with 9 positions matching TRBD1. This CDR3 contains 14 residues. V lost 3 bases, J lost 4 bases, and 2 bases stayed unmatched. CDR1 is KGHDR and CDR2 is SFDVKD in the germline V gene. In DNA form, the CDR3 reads TGTGCCACCAGTGATCCGGACAGGGGCTATGGCTACACCTTC. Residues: CATSDPDRGYGYTF.

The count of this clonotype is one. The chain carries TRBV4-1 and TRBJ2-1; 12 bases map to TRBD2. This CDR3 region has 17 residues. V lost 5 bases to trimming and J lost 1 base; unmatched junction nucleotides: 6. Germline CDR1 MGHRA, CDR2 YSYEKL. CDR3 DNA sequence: TGCGCCAGCAGCTCGGCGCTAGCGGGAGGGTCCTACAATGAGCAGTTCTTC. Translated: CASSSALAGGSYNEQFF.

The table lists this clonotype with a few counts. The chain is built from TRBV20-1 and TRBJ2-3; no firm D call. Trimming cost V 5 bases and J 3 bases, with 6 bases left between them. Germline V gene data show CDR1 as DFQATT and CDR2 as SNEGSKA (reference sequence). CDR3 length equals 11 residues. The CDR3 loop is CSAFRTDTQYF. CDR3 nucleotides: TGCAGTGCTTTCAGGACAGATACGCAGTATTTT.

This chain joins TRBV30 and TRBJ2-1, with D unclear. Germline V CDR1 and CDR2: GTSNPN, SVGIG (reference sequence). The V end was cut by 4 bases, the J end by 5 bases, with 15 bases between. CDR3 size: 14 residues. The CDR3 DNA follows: TGTGCCTGGATCCCCACCGGGCAAAACAATGAGCAGTTCTTC. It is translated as CAWIPTGQNNEQFF.

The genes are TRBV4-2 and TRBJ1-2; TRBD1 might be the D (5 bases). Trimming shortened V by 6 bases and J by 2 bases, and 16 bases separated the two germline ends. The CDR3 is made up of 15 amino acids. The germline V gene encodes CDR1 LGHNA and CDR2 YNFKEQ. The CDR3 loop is CASSPASTDNYGYTF. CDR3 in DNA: TGTGCCAGCAGTCCCGCCTCGACAGACAACTATGGCTACACCTTC.

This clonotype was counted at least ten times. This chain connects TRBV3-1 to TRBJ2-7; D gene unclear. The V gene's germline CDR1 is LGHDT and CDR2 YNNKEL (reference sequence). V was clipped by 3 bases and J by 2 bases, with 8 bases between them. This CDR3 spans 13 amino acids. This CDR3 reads CASSQDLTYEQYF. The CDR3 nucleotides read TGTGCCAGCAGCCAGGACCTAACCTACGAGCAGTACTTC.

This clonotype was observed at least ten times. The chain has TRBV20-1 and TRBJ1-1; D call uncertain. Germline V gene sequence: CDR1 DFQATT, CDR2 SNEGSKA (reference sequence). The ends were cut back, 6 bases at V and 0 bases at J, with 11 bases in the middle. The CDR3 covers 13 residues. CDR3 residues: CSADTDLNTEAFF. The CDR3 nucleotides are TGCAGTGCAGACACAGACCTGAACACTGAAGCTTTCTTT.

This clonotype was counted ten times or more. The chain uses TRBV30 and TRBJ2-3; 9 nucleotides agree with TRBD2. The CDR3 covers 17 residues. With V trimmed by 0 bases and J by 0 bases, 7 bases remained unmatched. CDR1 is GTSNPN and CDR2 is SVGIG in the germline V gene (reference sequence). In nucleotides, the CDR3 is TGTGCCTGGAGTGTACCCCGCGGGGGGGCAAGCACAGATACGCAGTATTTT. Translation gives CAWSVPRGGASTDTQYF.

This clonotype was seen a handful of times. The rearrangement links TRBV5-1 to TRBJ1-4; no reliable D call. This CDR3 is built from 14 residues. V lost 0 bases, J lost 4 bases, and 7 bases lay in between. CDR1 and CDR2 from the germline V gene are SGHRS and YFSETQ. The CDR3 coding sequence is TGCGCCAGCAGCTTGGTTGGTCTTAATGAAAAACTGTTTTTT. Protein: CASSLVGLNEKLFF.

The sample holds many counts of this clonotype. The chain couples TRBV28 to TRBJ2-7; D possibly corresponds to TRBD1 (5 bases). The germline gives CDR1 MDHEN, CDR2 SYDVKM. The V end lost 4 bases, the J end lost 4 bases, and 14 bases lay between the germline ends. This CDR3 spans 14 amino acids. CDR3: CASSSPGHSYEQYF. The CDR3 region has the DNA TGTGCCAGCAGTTCACCAGGACATTCATACGAGCAGTACTTC.

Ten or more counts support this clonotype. CDR3 amino acids: CASSLGELRATSGYTF. The CDR3 region has the DNA TGTGCCAGCAGCTTGGGGGAACTCCGGGCCACCTCTGGCTACACCTTC. V and J are TRBV5-6 and TRBJ1-2; D remains unclear. The CDR3 loop spans 16 amino acids. V lost 0 bases, J lost 7 bases, and 19 bases lay in between. CDR1 and CDR2 (germline): SGHDT, YYEEEE.